This T cell receptor beta chain was identified during a study of T cell responses to AZD1222 COVID-19 vaccine. Worth noting for this clone: The antigen is not known.

Study observations and caveats: Vaccine-associated CD4 TCRs ranged over spike, dominating at 160-218 and 743-854.

The CDR3 is 15 residues long. Trimming cost V 4 bases and J 1 base; bases outside gene matches: 5. Per the germline V gene, CDR1 is WNHNN and CDR2 is SYGVQD (reference sequence). Some clones are missing from TCRdb's copy, which holds only in-frame ones; the method was immunoSEQ multiplex PCR. The profile shows 25,000 to 35,000 clones, around four fifths of them singletons. This sequence was found in an adult in good health. The chain employs TRBV10-1 and TRBJ2-3, with TRBD2 matching 7 bases. The specimen comprised peripheral blood, sampled on day 0 of AZD1222 vaccination. CDR3 bases: TGCGCCAGCAGTGGGTCTAGCGGCCGCACAGATACGCAGTATTTT. It yields the protein CASSGSSGRTDTQYF.